Included here is one T cell receptor (beta chain) sequence, with context. Its specificity is unknown. There are 13 residues in the CDR3. The germline V gene encodes CDR1 MNHEY and CDR2 SVGAGI. Trimming shortened V by 6 bases and J by 5 bases, and 13 bases separated the two germline ends. PCR amplification relied on 60 Vbeta primers (plus 13 Jbeta primers). Original data processing: Later work found tens of millions of unique TCR beta chains, with some 11 million shared. The assay was immunoSEQ multiplex PCR, and TCRdb's table has in-frame clones only and misses some. The V and J calls and clone size were taken over from that table, and D and trimming were inferred from the DNA. Of under 150,000 clones listed, roughly 76% are singletons. This specimen comes from a study of cytomegalovirus exposure and HLA in healthy donors. Findings of the study overall: In the analysis, some V segments, TRBV6-2 and TRBV6-3 included, were excluded as indistinguishable. In a later analysis, a missense DCLRE1C variant was linked to TCR beta V- and J-gene trimming.

Sequenced input: PBMCs. The chain has TRBV6-5 and TRBJ1-1; D perhaps matches TRBD1 (6 bases). This clonotype was sampled from a woman between 40 and 50 years old in good health and CMV-seronegative. The CDR3 DNA reads as TGTGCCAGCAGGTACAACAGGGAGACTGAAGCTTTCTTT. Translating gives CASRYNRETEAFF.